This T cell receptor (beta chain) was recovered during a study of T cell responses to AZD1222 COVID-19 vaccine. Whole-study results and caveats: There were mostly white British donors and more females than males, and clonal diversity was possibly underestimated.

Germline-derived CDR1 and CDR2 are KGHDR and SFDVKD. With V trimmed by 12 bases and J by 7 bases, 5 bases remained unmatched. This CDR3 has 13 amino acids. Data came from immunoSEQ multiplex PCR; TCRdb stores just in-frame clones and leaves some out. Among roughly 120,000 clones listed, roughly 90% were seen once. A remark on this clone: The antigen remains undetermined.

This chain joins TRBV24-1 and TRBJ2-1; 13 nucleotides match TRBD2. This sequence originates from an adult in good health. Source: peripheral blood, taken on day 0 of AZD1222 vaccination. CDR3 residues: CASRTSGSNEQFF. The CDR3 region has the DNA TGTGCCTCCCGGACTAGCGGGAGTAATGAGCAGTTCTTC.